This T cell receptor (beta chain) was identified during a study of beta chain features in type 1 diabetes. Study results and caveats: Patients' naive, central memory and Treg TCRB repertoires seemed closer to one another than those of healthy donors. There was a moderate but significant shortening of TCRB CDR3s in all four CD4+ subsets of Type 1 diabetes patients. The question of HLA type influencing TCRB rearrangement was one that remained unresolved here.

This clone was seen a few times. The antigen is unknown. The isolated RNA, all of it, was reverse transcribed, so expressed TCRB transcripts were what got sequenced. Profiling relied on immunoSEQ multiplex PCR, and the TCRdb table lists in-frame clones only, not all of them. The data contain 100,000 to 150,000 clones, 16% of them singletons. Germline CDR1 SGHRS, CDR2 YFSETQ. This CDR3 has 14 amino acids. V lost 0 bases and J lost 2; bases outside the gene matches: 0. Sequencing was done on a sample of central memory CD4+ T cells from blood. V usage is TRBV5-1 and J usage is TRBJ2-7, with 9 nucleotides matching TRBD1. The TCR comes from a man aged 30 to 45 with type 1 diabetes. DNA for the CDR3: TGCGCCAGCAGCTTGGGGGACAGGGCCTACGAGCAGTACTTC. Its translation: CASSLGDRAYEQYF. Looking up the rest from reference TRBV5-1 and TRBJ2-7 gives the full variable domain: KAGVTQTPRYLIKTRGQQVTLSCSPISGHRSVSWYQQTPGQGLQFLFEYFSETQRNKGNFPGRFSGRQFSNSRSEMNVSTLELGDSALYLCASSLGDRAYEQYFGPGTRLTVT.